The 27 T cell receptor beta chains listed next were all sequenced from one sample in a study of cytomegalovirus exposure and HLA in healthy donors. PCR primers comprised 60 Vbeta and 13 Jbeta primers. The repertoire was sequenced with immunoSEQ multiplex PCR; TCRdb's copy has only in-frame clones and lacks some. The sample has approximately 150,000 clones, around four fifths seen once. The sequenced sample consisted of PBMCs. The receptors shown here come from a man aged 18 to 30 in good health and CMV-seropositive.

V usage is TRBV6-6 and J usage is TRBJ1-1; D is unresolved. Germline-derived CDR1 and CDR2 are MNHNY and SVGAGI (reference sequence). With 7 bases removed from V and 10 bases from J, the gap between germline ends came to 16 bases. CDR3 length equals 12 residues. CDR3 loop: CASNLGPAGAFF. The CDR3 coding sequence is TGTGCCAGCAACCTCGGACCCGCGGGAGCTTTCTTT.

The V and J genes are TRBV4-2 and TRBJ2-5, with D possibly matching TRBD2 (7 bases). There are 13 residues in the CDR3. The V and J ends lost 6 bases and 5 bases respectively, with 13 bases between them. Germline loops: CDR1 LGHNA, CDR2 YNFKEQ. CDR3 protein: CASRGAGVETQYF. CDR3 DNA sequence: TGTGCCAGCAGGGGGGCGGGAGTGGAGACCCAGTACTTC.

The chain has TRBV28 and TRBJ1-5; the D gene is possibly TRBD1 (6 bases). The CDR3 contains 16 residues. V was cut by 4 bases and J by 2 bases, with 15 bases left in between. Germline assignment: CDR1 MDHEN and CDR2 SYDVKM. The CDR3 DNA is TGTGCCAGCAGTTACTCAGGGGCCGTGGGCAATCAGCCCCAGCATTTT. This sequence encodes CASSYSGAVGNQPQHF.

The chain combines TRBV13 with TRBJ2-1, with D possibly TRBD1 on 5 matching bases. The V and J ends lost 5 bases and 9 bases respectively, with 23 bases between them. CDR3 size: 16 residues. From germline, CDR1 is PRHDT and CDR2 FYEKMQ (reference sequence). This chain's CDR3 is CASSITAVLGVFEQFF. The CDR3 coding sequence is TGTGCCAGCAGCATTACTGCGGTTTTAGGGGTGTTTGAGCAGTTCTTC. The variable domain in full, completed from reference TRBV13 and TRBJ2-1, reads AAGVIQSPRHLIKEKRETATLKCYPIPRHDTVYWYQQGPGQDPQFLISFYEKMQSDKGSIPDRFSAQQFSDYHSELNMSSLELGDSALYFCASSITAVLGVFEQFFGPGTRLTVL.

The chain carries TRBV10-3 and TRBJ2-1; 9 bases are a match to TRBD1. J gave up 7 bases and V 5 bases, and 15 bases lay outside the gene matches. CDR3 length: 17 amino acids. Germline V gives CDR1 ENHRY, CDR2 SYGVKD. CDR3 loop: CAISQGQGYLAGNEQFF. The DNA of the CDR3 is TGTGCCATCAGTCAGGGACAGGGCTACCTCGCAGGGAATGAGCAGTTCTTC.

The V and J genes are TRBV19 and TRBJ2-1, with D possibly matching TRBD1 (6 bases). This CDR3 has 14 residues. Trimming pared 8 bases from V and 0 bases from J, leaving 11 bases between. Per germline, CDR1 LNHDA and CDR2 SQIVND (reference sequence). The CDR3 DNA follows: TGTGCCAGTCAGGGGTTTTCCTCCTACAATGAGCAGTTCTTC. It translates to CASQGFSSYNEQFF.

The chain carries TRBV28 and TRBJ1-2; D is unclear. Germline V gives CDR1 MDHEN, CDR2 SYDVKM. Trimming removed 2 bases from V and 4 bases from J, with 8 bases in between. The CDR3 extends over 13 amino acids. CDR3 region: CASSLPGGYGYTF. The CDR3 DNA sequence: TGTGCCAGCAGTTTACCGGGAGGCTATGGCTACACCTTC.

This clone was recorded a few times. CDR3 protein: CASSLTSQGRNEQYF. The CDR3 DNA is TGTGCCAGCAGCTTAACGTCACAGGGGAGGAACGAGCAGTACTTC. The rearrangement uses TRBV7-3 and TRBJ2-7; possible D gene TRBD1, 7 bases. V was clipped by 0 bases and J by 5 bases, with 14 bases between them. The CDR3 consists of 15 residues. Germline values: CDR1 SGHTA, CDR2 FQGTGA.

The chain combines TRBV7-2 with TRBJ2-2; TRBD2 is a possible D gene (6 bases). Germline V gene lookup returns CDR1 SGHTA and CDR2 FQGNSA. The ends were cut back, 1 base at V and 3 bases at J, with 18 bases in the middle. The CDR3 spans 18 residues. Here the CDR3 DNA reads TGTGCCAGCAGCTTAGTTCCGGCTAGCGTCACGTACACCGGGGAGCTGTTTTTT. It yields the protein CASSLVPASVTYTGELFF. The variable domain in full, with the rest retrieved from reference TRBV7-2 and TRBJ2-2, is GAGVSQSPSNKVTEKGKDVELRCDPISGHTALYWYRQSLGQGLEFLIYFQGNSAPDKSGLPSDRFSAERTGGSVSTLTIQRTQQEDSAVYLCASSLVPASVTYTGELFFGEGSRLTVL.

This sequence joins TRBV10-3 and TRBJ1-1; D call uncertain. The CDR3 length is 13 residues. Germline V CDR1 and CDR2: ENHRY, SYGVKD. The V end lost 0 bases, the J end lost 2 bases, and 4 bases lay between the germline ends. CDR3 bases: TGTGCCATCAGTGAGTCGGCCAACACTGAAGCTTTCTTT. Translated: CAISESANTEAFF.

This clone was recorded only once. The CDR3 ends on some other residue instead of the conserved phenylalanine or tryptophan, so this is likely a read error. CDR3 DNA: TGCGCCAGCAGCCCGACAGGGGCCTCACCCCTCCACCTT. It is translated as CASSPTGASPLHL. The gene calls are TRBV4-1 and TRBJ1-6; TRBD1 agrees at 8 bases. From germline, CDR1 is MGHRA and CDR2 YSYEKL. V gave up 4 bases and J gave up 10 bases; unmatched junction bases: 3. The CDR3 extends over 13 amino acids.

The table lists this clone with a count of one. The chain has TRBV13 and TRBJ1-2; 7 nucleotides line up with TRBD1. Germline CDR1 is PRHDT and CDR2 is FYEKMQ (reference sequence). The CDR3 contains 13 residues. V shed 0 bases, J shed 8 bases, and the junction held 3 bases outside the gene matches. The CDR3 loop reads CASSLGGTVGYTF. CDR3 nucleotides: TGTGCCAGCAGCTTAGGAGGGACAGTAGGCTACACCTTC.

The CDR3, as DNA: TGTGCCAGCAGTTACGGACAGGGGGCGAGAGATACGCAGTATTTT. This translates into CASSYGQGARDTQYF. This chain links TRBV6-6 with TRBJ2-3; 11 bases fit TRBD1. Germline CDR1 is MNHNY and CDR2 is SVGAGI (reference sequence). Unmatched junction bases numbered 3, after V lost 2 bases and J lost 5 bases. The CDR3 loop spans 15 amino acids.

This chain joins TRBV2 and TRBJ1-3; the D is unclear. This CDR3 spans 14 amino acids. V lost 7 bases and J 0 bases, leaving 10 bases between the germline ends. Germline-derived CDR1 and CDR2 are SNHLY and FYNNEI. CDR3 bases: TGTGCCAGCACTGCCGGGTTCTCTGGAAACACCATATATTTT. This gives the protein CASTAGFSGNTIYF.

This chain connects TRBV19 to TRBJ2-1; D perhaps matches TRBD2 (7 bases). Germline-derived CDR1 and CDR2 are LNHDA and SQIVND (reference sequence). Trimming removed 3 bases from V and 5 bases from J, with 11 bases in between. The CDR3 totals 14 residues. CDR3 region: CASSMGGRHNEQFF. The DNA of the CDR3 is TGTGCCAGTAGTATGGGGGGGCGGCACAATGAGCAGTTCTTC. Full variable domain (missing parts from reference TRBV19 and TRBJ2-1): DGGITQSPKYLFRKEGQNVTLSCEQNLNHDAMYWYRQDPGQGLRLIYYSQIVNDFQKGDIAEGYSVSREKKESFPLTVTSAQKNPTAFYLCASSMGGRHNEQFFGPGTRLTVL.

The chain joins TRBV21-1 to TRBJ2-7; the table assigns TRBD1, which was not confirmed against the DNA. TRBV21-1 is a recognized pseudogene. The CDR3 length is 13 residues. The DNA for the CDR3 is TGTGCCACCCCAGGGGGATCACCCTACGAGCAGTACTTC. Its protein product is CATPGGSPYEQYF.

This chain connects TRBV4-3 to TRBJ2-7; TRBD2 matches at 11 bases. The CDR3 loop spans 16 amino acids. CDR1 and CDR2 (germline): LGHNA, YSLEER. V lost 1 base to trimming and J lost 7 bases; unmatched junction nucleotides: 9. The CDR3 loop is CASSQVRRLAGGEQYF. CDR3 DNA sequence: TGCGCCAGCAGCCAAGTCAGGCGCCTAGCGGGAGGTGAGCAGTACTTC.

J is TRBJ2-7 and V is TRBV4-3; 13 bases are shared with TRBD2. The CDR3 extends over 19 amino acids. The V and J ends lost 0 bases and 8 bases, in that order; junction bases with no gene match: 16. Germline V gene data show CDR1 as LGHNA and CDR2 as YSLEER. CDR3 nucleotides: TGCGCCAGCAGCCAAGACTCCGGACTAGCGGGAGTGGGAGCTCGCCAGCAGTACTTC. Translated: CASSQDSGLAGVGARQQYF.

There are a few counts of this clone. This rearrangement joins TRBV6-6 to TRBJ1-1; no firm D call. This CDR3 spans 15 amino acids. V was pared by 3 bases and J by 2 bases, with 13 bases between. Germline CDR1 is MNHNY and CDR2 is SVGAGI (reference sequence). The CDR3 region has the DNA TGTGCCAGCAGTTATTCCGTCCAAGCCAACACTGAAGCTTTCTTT. This codes for CASSYSVQANTEAFF.

The V and J genes are TRBV28 and TRBJ2-5; the match to TRBD1 covers 10 bases. Matching the DNA end better, TRBJ2-7 makes the J call doubtful. CDR1 and CDR2 (germline): MDHEN, SYDVKM. CDR3 size: 13 residues. The CDR3 nucleotides are TGTGCCAGCACCGACAGGGGGCCCTACGAGCAGTACTTC. It translates to CASTDRGPYEQYF.

CDR3 DNA sequence: TGTGCCAGTAGCGACCTCGGACGGTCGGGGTATGGCTACACCTTC. Its protein product is CASSDLGRSGYGYTF. The genes are TRBV19 and TRBJ1-2, with D unclear. Trimming removed 6 bases at V and 5 bases at J, with 19 bases between. Germline V lookup: CDR1 LNHDA, CDR2 SQIVND (reference sequence). This CDR3 has 15 residues.

The CDR3 protein is CASSFLGGHYEQYF. The CDR3 DNA is TGTGCCAGCAGCTTCCTAGGGGGCCACTACGAGCAGTACTTC. The V call is TRBV11-2, the J call TRBJ2-7, with 7 bases that match TRBD1. The V gene's germline CDR1 is SGHAT and CDR2 FQNNGV. Trimming took 3 bases from V and 3 from J; bases not matched to a gene: 5. The CDR3 sequence is 14 residues long.

The chain joins TRBV10-3 to TRBJ1-2; no firm D call. Trimming pared 5 bases from V and 4 bases from J, leaving 17 bases between. The germline gives CDR1 ENHRY, CDR2 SYGVKD. This CDR3 is 15 amino acids long. CDR3 protein: CAISLAGMEGYGYTF. The CDR3 DNA reads TGTGCCATCAGTCTTGCAGGAATGGAAGGCTATGGCTACACCTTC.

The CDR3 loop is CASSLVPVPNGYTF. The DNA of the CDR3 is TGCGCCAGCAGCTTGGTTCCGGTCCCCAATGGCTACACCTTC. V usage is TRBV5-1 and J usage is TRBJ1-2; the D is unclear. Germline V gene lookup returns CDR1 SGHRS and CDR2 YFSETQ. The CDR3 has 14 amino acids. Trimming left V 0 bases short and J 6 bases short, with 12 bases between.

The V gene is TRBV5-4, the J gene TRBJ2-3; possibly TRBD2 for D (6 bases). Trimming took 2 bases from V and 4 from J, leaving 14 bases between them. CDR3 size: 15 residues. Germline V gives CDR1 SGHNT, CDR2 YYREEE (reference sequence). CDR3 loop: CASSFDRQRADTQYF. As DNA, the CDR3 is TGTGCCAGCAGCTTCGACAGACAGCGGGCAGATACGCAGTATTTT.

The rearrangement joins TRBV19 to TRBJ2-7; TRBD2 matches 9 bases. This CDR3 is 14 amino acids long. Germline V gene sequence: CDR1 LNHDA, CDR2 SQIVND (reference sequence). The junction had 1 base not matched to a gene; V was cut back by 3 bases and J by 1 base. CDR3 sequence reads: CASSMTSGSYEQYF. DNA for the CDR3: TGTGCCAGTAGTATGACTAGCGGTTCCTACGAGCAGTACTTC.

The chain combines TRBV7-6 with TRBJ2-7, with a tentative D call TRBD1 (6 bases). Trimming left V 6 bases short and J 4 bases short, with 13 bases between. The CDR3 is 13 amino acids. CDR1 is SGHVS, CDR2 FNYEAQ, per germline. DNA for the CDR3: TGTGCCAGCAGTCCGACAGGCCCTTACGAGCAGTACTTC. It encodes CASSPTGPYEQYF.